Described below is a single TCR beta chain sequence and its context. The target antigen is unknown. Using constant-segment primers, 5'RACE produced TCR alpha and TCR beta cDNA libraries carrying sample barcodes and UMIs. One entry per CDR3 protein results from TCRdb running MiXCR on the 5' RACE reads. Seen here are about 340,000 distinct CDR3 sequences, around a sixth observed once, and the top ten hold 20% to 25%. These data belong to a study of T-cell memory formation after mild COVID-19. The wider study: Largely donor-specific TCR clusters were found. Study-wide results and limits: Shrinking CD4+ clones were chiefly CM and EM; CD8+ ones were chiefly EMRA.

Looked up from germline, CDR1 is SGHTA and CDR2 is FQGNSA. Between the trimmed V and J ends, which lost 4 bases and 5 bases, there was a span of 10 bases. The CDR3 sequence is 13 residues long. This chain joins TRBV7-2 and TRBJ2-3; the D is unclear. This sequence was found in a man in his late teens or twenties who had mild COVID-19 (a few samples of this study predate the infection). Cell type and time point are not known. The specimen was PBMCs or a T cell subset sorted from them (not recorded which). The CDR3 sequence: CASSSPSVDTQYF. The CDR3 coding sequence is TGTGCCAGCAGCTCCCCGTCAGTAGATACGCAGTATTTT.